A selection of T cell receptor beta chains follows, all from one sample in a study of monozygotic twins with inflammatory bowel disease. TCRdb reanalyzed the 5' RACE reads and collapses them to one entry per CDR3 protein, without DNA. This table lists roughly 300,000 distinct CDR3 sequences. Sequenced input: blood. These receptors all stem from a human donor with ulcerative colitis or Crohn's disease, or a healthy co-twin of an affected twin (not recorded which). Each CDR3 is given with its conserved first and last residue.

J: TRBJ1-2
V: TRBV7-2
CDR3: CASSLPGTEVNYGYTF

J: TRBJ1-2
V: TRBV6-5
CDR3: CASSYTDGGIGYTF

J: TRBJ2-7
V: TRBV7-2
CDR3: CASSLTLRVSEQYF

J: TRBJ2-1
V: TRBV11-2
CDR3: CASSSRQGQGNEQFF

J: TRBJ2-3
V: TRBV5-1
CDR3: CASSSTGSSTDTQYF

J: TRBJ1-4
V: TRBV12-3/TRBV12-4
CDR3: CASSLSELNEKLFF

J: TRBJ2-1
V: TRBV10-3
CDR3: CAISQLGSYNEQFF

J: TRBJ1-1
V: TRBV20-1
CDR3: CSARDGTANTEAFF

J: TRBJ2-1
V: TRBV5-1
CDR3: CASSWSLSGAGNEQFF

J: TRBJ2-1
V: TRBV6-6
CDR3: CASNERLAGSREFF

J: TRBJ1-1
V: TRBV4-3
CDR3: CASSQTRGNTEAFF

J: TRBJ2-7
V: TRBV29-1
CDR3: CSGSASGGYEQYF

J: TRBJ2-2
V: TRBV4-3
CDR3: CASRWTGDTGELFF

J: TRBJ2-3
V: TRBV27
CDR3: CASRLLAGFASTDTQYF

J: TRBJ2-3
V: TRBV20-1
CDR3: CSAGVGTDTQYF

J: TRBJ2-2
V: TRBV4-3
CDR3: CASSQDYGRGTGELFF

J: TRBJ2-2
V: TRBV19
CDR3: CASIGQARTGELFF

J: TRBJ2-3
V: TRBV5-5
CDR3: CASSLTSGGGTQYF

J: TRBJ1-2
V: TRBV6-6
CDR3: CASSADRDYGYTF

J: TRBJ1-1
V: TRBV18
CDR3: CASSSSGQVEAFF

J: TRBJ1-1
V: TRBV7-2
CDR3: CASSLALTGVTTEAFF

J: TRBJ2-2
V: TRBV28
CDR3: CASGPPGELFF

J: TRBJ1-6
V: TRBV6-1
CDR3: CASSGAGQQNSPLHF

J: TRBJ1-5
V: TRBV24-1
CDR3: CATSDRTSPNQPQHF

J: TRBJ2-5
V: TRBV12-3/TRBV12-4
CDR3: CASSLGLVETQYF

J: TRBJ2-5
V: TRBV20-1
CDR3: CSAPSAGRGETQYF

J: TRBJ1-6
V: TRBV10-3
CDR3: CAIRMTDNNSPLHF

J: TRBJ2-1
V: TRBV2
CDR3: CASSEVGVPLRNEQFF

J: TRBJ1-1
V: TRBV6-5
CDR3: CASRTGQGKAFF

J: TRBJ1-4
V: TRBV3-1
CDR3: CASSQDVGRGCEKLFF

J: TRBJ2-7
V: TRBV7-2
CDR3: CASSLAGIQSNEQYF

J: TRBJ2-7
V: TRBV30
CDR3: CAWSVGGSGYEQYF

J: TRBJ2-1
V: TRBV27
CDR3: CASSPIGAGTYNEQFF

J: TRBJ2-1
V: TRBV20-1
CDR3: CSARRQGVYNEQFF

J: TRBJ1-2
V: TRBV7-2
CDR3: CASSTPGRLYGYTF

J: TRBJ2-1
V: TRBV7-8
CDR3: CASSFRLADSYNEQFF

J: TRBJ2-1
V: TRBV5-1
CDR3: CASSLDRQQFF

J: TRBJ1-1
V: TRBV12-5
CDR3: CASGRDRNTEAFF

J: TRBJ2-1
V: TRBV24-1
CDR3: CATSDTRTGQYNEQFF

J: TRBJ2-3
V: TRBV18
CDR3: CASSPLTPSGGTDTQYF

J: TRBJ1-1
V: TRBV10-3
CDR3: CAISESAGLNTEAFF

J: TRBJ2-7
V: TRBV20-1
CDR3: CSAQGTGQGAPIEQYF

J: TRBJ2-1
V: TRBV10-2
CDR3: CASTRTGFNEQFF

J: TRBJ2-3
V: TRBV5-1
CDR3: CASSSPISSTPDTDTQYF

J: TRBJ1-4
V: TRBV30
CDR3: CAWSKAEYLTTNEKLFF

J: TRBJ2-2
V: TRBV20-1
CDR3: CSAGVPNTGELFF

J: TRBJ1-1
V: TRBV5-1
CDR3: CASSPGGGSTEAFF

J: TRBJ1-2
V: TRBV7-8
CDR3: CASSTWDTSYGYTF

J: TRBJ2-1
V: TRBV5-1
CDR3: CASSSGVDEQFF

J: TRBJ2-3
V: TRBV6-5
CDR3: CASSYVGTSGDTQYF

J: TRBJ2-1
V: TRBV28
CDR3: CASAPGKGGYNEQFF

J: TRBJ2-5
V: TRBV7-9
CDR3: CASNILGPGETQYF

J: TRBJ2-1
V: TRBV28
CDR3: CASCRGRSTHNEQFF

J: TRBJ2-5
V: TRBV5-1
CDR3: CASSTGTSGSQETQYF

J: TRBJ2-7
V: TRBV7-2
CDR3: CASSLAVTGSSDF